These 32 T cell receptor beta chains share one sample of origin, sequenced in a study of Graves' ophthalmopathy and Graves' hyperthyroidism. Amplified TCR beta CDR3 regions were obtained using RNA transcripts as template. First-round RT-PCR employed HTBI primers, with a second-round multiplex PCR after it. TCRdb reprocessed the multiplex PCR reads with MiXCR, giving one entry per CDR3 protein. The repertoire holds about 210,000 distinct CDR3 sequences, with 25% to 35% as singletons. The sample consisted of peripheral blood. These receptors originate from a man in his fifties or sixties with Graves' ophthalmopathy.

This clonotype has just a few counts. V and J are TRBV6-5 and TRBJ2-7; 7 nucleotides align to TRBD2. The junction had 6 bases not matched to a gene; V was cut back by 4 bases and J by 3 bases. This CDR3 has 14 residues. Germline V lookup: CDR1 MNHEY, CDR2 SVGAGI. CDR3 in amino acids: CASSSGGRSYEQYF. CDR3 in DNA: TGTGCCAGCAGTTCGGGGGGACGAAGCTACGAGCAGTACTTC.

The genes are TRBV12-3 or TRBV12-4 and TRBJ2-5; possible D gene TRBD1, 6 bases. The CDR3 extends over 14 amino acids. With 2 bases removed from V and 4 bases from J, the gap between germline ends came to 11 bases. The CDR3 sequence: CASSLTQGGETQYF. DNA of the CDR3: TGTGCCAGCAGTTTAACACAGGGTGGAGAGACCCAGTACTTC.

This clonotype was detected many times. This chain connects TRBV5-1 to TRBJ2-7; 11 bases fit TRBD2. The CDR3 is made up of 18 amino acids. J was trimmed by 0 bases and V by 0 bases; bases with no gene match: 8. The germline V gene encodes CDR1 SGHRS and CDR2 YFSETQ. CDR3 nucleotides: TGCGCCAGCAGCTTGGCGAGAAGTAGCGGGAGGGCCTCCTACGAGCAGTACTTC. This gives the protein CASSLARSSGRASYEQYF.

V usage is TRBV6-2 or TRBV6-3 and J usage is TRBJ2-4; D is undetermined. The V end was cut by 3 bases, the J end by 0 bases, with 9 bases between. This CDR3 has 15 amino acids. Germline V gives CDR1 MNHEY, CDR2 SVGEGT. CDR3 residues: CASSYLQRAKNIQYF. The CDR3 DNA sequence: TGTGCCAGCAGTTATCTTCAGAGAGCCAAAAACATTCAGTACTTC.

This clonotype appeared many times. J is TRBJ2-2 and V is TRBV12-3 or TRBV12-4; 10 positions agree with TRBD2. The CDR3 spans 19 residues. The V segment lost 0 bases and the J segment 6 bases; nucleotides outside the gene matches: 13. The chain's CDR3 is CASSLALLAGVGLPGELFF. The DNA of the CDR3 is TGTGCCAGCAGTTTAGCGCTTCTAGCGGGAGTCGGTTTACCCGGGGAGCTGTTTTTT.

The chain combines TRBV28 with TRBJ2-7; 8 nucleotides agree with TRBD2. Germline V gene sequence: CDR1 MDHEN, CDR2 SYDVKM. CDR3 size: 15 residues. V lost 3 bases to trimming and J lost 5 bases; unmatched junction nucleotides: 9. The CDR3 loop is CASSFGAAGGDEQYF. CDR3 coding DNA: TGTGCCAGCAGTTTTGGGGCGGCGGGAGGAGACGAGCAGTACTTC.

Ten or more counts support this clonotype. The chain uses TRBV7-3 and TRBJ1-2; D perhaps matches TRBD1 (6 bases). The ends were cut back, 5 bases at V and 2 bases at J, with 21 bases in the middle. CDR3 size: 17 residues. Germline CDR1 and CDR2: SGHTA and FQGTGA. The CDR3 spells CASSPHQGGVINYGYTF. The CDR3, as DNA: TGTGCCAGCAGCCCTCATCAAGGGGGGGTAATAAACTATGGCTACACCTTC.

This clonotype was seen at least ten times. The chain is built from TRBV28 and TRBJ2-2; tentative D call: TRBD2 (5 bases). The CDR3 length is 14 residues. The V and J ends lost 8 bases and 5 bases respectively, with 15 bases between them. Germline-derived CDR1 and CDR2 are MDHEN and SYDVKM. CDR3 bases: TGTGCCAGCGCGGCCAGTACTAGGACCGGGGAGCTGTTTTTT. It is translated as CASAASTRTGELFF.

This clonotype was seen many times. This chain links TRBV12-3 or TRBV12-4 with TRBJ1-6; D is uncertain. Trimming cost V 3 bases and J 10 bases, with 13 bases left between them. This CDR3 is built from 14 residues. This CDR3 is CASSLVRVGSPLHF. The CDR3 coding sequence is TGTGCCAGCAGTTTGGTACGGGTCGGGTCACCCCTCCACTTT.

The chain uses TRBV20-1 and TRBJ1-1; D remains ambiguous. CDR3 size: 12 residues. From germline, CDR1 is DFQATT and CDR2 SNEGSKA (reference sequence). Trimming removed 7 bases at V and 3 bases at J, with 12 bases between. CDR3 nucleotide sequence: TGCAGTGTCGAGGGCGTTGACACTGAAGCTTTCTTT. Protein: CSVEGVDTEAFF.

This clonotype was seen many times. The gene calls are TRBV6-5 and TRBJ1-1; no firm D call. Trimming removed 2 bases at V and 7 bases at J, with 11 bases between. Germline V gives CDR1 MNHEY, CDR2 SVGAGI. CDR3 size: 13 residues. The CDR3 nucleotides are TGTGCCAGCAGTTACAAGGCAGCCTATGAAGCTTTCTTT. Protein sequence: CASSYKAAYEAFF.

This clonotype came up many times. The V and J genes are TRBV5-1 and TRBJ2-5; D may match TRBD1 or TRBD2 (7 bases each). The CDR3 spans 17 residues. The germline V and J ends were trimmed by 1 base and 5 bases, with 21 bases remaining between them. Germline CDR1 reads SGHRS; CDR2 reads YFSETQ. The CDR3 region has the DNA TGCGCCAGCAGCTTGCCGATACAGGGAGGGGGCTCCGAGACCCAGTACTTC. Its translation: CASSLPIQGGGSETQYF.

In this sample, this clonotype turned up many times. This rearrangement joins TRBV20-1 to TRBJ2-7; 10 positions match TRBD1. V gave up 6 bases and J gave up 5 bases; unmatched junction bases: 13. CDR1 is DFQATT and CDR2 is SNEGSKA in the germline V gene (reference sequence). This CDR3 is built from 15 residues. The CDR3 spells CSASSGTGVGDEQYF. The CDR3 coding sequence is TGCAGTGCCTCCTCCGGGACAGGGGTCGGGGACGAGCAGTACTTC.

This clonotype showed up many times. V gene TRBV9 combines with J gene TRBJ1-1; D call uncertain. The CDR3 spans 12 residues. Trimming removed 6 bases at V and 0 bases at J, with 6 bases between. Germline V gene data show CDR1 as SGDLS and CDR2 as YYNGEE. The CDR3 loop is CASNPMNTEAFF. CDR3 bases: TGTGCCAGCAACCCGATGAACACTGAAGCTTTCTTT.

The chain is built from TRBV2 and TRBJ1-5; D not resolved. Germline values: CDR1 SNHLY, CDR2 FYNNEI. CDR3 length equals 15 residues. V was clipped by 1 base and J by 7 bases, with 14 bases between them. The CDR3 loop reads CASSEGPHGNQPQHF. The CDR3 coding sequence is TGTGCCAGCAGTGAAGGACCTCACGGGAACCAGCCCCAGCATTTT.

The CDR3 sequence: CASSPGPKGRQPQHF. The CDR3, as DNA: TGTGCCAGCAGTCCGGGACCGAAAGGACGGCAGCCCCAGCATTTT. J is TRBJ1-5 and V is TRBV6-2 or TRBV6-3; tentatively, D is TRBD1 (5 bases). The ends were cut back, 5 bases at V and 7 bases at J, with 18 bases in the middle. Germline CDR1 reads MNHEY; CDR2 reads SVGEGT. This CDR3 spans 15 amino acids.

The chain carries TRBV28 and TRBJ1-1, with no clear D. Germline V CDR1 and CDR2: MDHEN, SYDVKM. V lost 2 bases and J 6 bases, leaving 10 bases between the germline ends. There are 13 residues in the CDR3. The CDR3 here is CASSLRGLAEAFF. The DNA of the CDR3 is TGTGCCAGCAGTTTACGGGGTCTCGCTGAAGCTTTCTTT. The whole variable domain, filled in from reference TRBV28 and TRBJ1-1, reads DVKVTQSSRYLVKRTGEKVFLECVQDMDHENMFWYRQDPGLGLRLIYFSYDVKMKEKGDIPEGYSVSREKKERFSLILESASTNQTSMYLCASSLRGLAEAFFGQGTRLTVV.

This clonotype was picked up many times. CDR3: CASSSSDRQGGGYTF. CDR3 nucleotides: TGTGCCAGCAGTTCCTCGGACAGACAGGGCGGAGGCTACACCTTC. V gene TRBV6-5 combines with J gene TRBJ1-2, with TRBD1 matching over 7 bases. This CDR3 contains 15 residues. CDR1 is MNHEY and CDR2 is SVGAGI in the germline V gene. Trimming cost V 4 bases and J 8 bases; bases outside gene matches: 13.

About this clonotype: The junction departs from the called germline gene at one end, perhaps through a read error. The chain uses TRBV29-1 and TRBJ1-2; D is uncertain. The CDR3 totals 13 residues. The germline CDR1 and CDR2 sequences are SQVTM and ANQGSEA. The CDR3 here is CSVEGWEGYGYTF. Here the CDR3 DNA reads TGCAGCGTCGAAGGTTGGGAAGGCTATGGCTACACCTTC. Together with reference TRBV29-1 and TRBJ1-2, the CDR3 gives the full variable domain: SAVISQKPSRDICQRGTSLTIQCQVDSQVTMMFWYRQQPGQSLTLIATANQGSEATYESGFVIDKFPISRPNLTFSTLTVSNMSPEDSSIYLCSVEGWEGYGYTFGSGTRLTVV.

This clonotype was counted many times. DNA for the CDR3: TGTGCCAGCAGCTACAAGGGGACCGGGGAGCTGTTTTTT. Its protein product is CASSYKGTGELFF. The chain combines TRBV6-2 or TRBV6-3 with TRBJ2-2, with a weak D call TRBD1 (5 bases). Germline V gene lookup returns CDR1 MNHEY and CDR2 SVGEGT. Trimming pared 6 bases from V and 5 bases from J, leaving 10 bases between. The CDR3 length is 13 residues.

The chain couples TRBV6-1 to TRBJ2-7, with 8 bases identical to TRBD1. This CDR3 is 15 amino acids long. Germline-derived CDR1 and CDR2 are MNHNS and SASEGT. Trimming at V came to 3 bases and at J to 1 base, leaving 5 bases not matched to a gene. DNA for the CDR3: TGTGCCAGCAGTGAGGCCGGGACAGGATCCTACGAGCAGTACTTC. Its protein is CASSEAGTGSYEQYF.

The sample holds many counts of this clonotype. The chain links TRBV14 to TRBJ2-4, with D perhaps given as TRBD1 or TRBD2 (5 bases each). The V end lost 0 bases, the J end lost 0 bases, and 12 bases lay between the germline ends. Germline CDR1 is SGHDN and CDR2 is FVKESK. This CDR3 spans 17 amino acids. The CDR3 nucleotides are TGTGCCAGCAGCCAAGATTGGGACGAGCTAGCCAAAAACATTCAGTACTTC. Amino acids: CASSQDWDELAKNIQYF. Variable domain in full (rest from reference TRBV14 and TRBJ2-4): EAGVTQFPSHSVIEKGQTVTLRCDPISGHDNLYWYRRVMGKEIKFLLHFVKESKQDESGMPNNRFLAERTGGTYSTLKVQPAELEDSGVYFCASSQDWDELAKNIQYFGAGTRLSVL.

This clonotype was seen many times. The CDR3 protein is CASSLFPLGQGYEQYF. DNA for the CDR3: TGTGCCAGCAGCTTATTCCCCCTCGGACAGGGCTACGAGCAGTACTTC. The J gene is TRBJ2-7, the V gene TRBV11-2; TRBD1 matches 8 bases. Trimming took 2 bases from V and 3 from J; bases not matched to a gene: 9. The CDR3 spans 16 residues. CDR1 and CDR2 (germline): SGHAT, FQNNGV.

This clonotype was found a few times. The chain couples TRBV7-2 to TRBJ2-7, with D possibly being TRBD2 (6 bases). Trimming removed 0 bases at V and 5 bases at J, with 14 bases between. Germline CDR1 SGHTA, CDR2 FQGNSA. This CDR3 has 15 residues. The chain's CDR3 is CASSLAWDPGDEQYF. The CDR3 DNA reads TGTGCCAGCAGCTTAGCTTGGGACCCGGGGGACGAGCAGTACTTC.

In the case of this clonotype: Compared with germline, one end of the junction differs, possibly owing to a read error. V is TRBV28 and J is TRBJ1-5; D might be TRBD1 (5 bases). CDR1 MDHEN and CDR2 SYDVKM come from the germline V gene. The CDR3 is 16 residues long. CDR3 region: CASTASGNRFNQPQNF. The CDR3 nucleotides are TGTGCCAGCACCGCCTCAGGTAACAGGTTCAATCAGCCCCAGAATTTT.

This clonotype occurred many times. This rearrangement joins TRBV20-1 to TRBJ2-7, with 15 bases that match TRBD2. Germline CDR1 reads DFQATT; CDR2 reads SNEGSKA (reference sequence). With 1 base clipped from V and 6 bases from J, the junction kept 4 bases outside the gene matches. The CDR3 contains 15 residues. Here the CDR3 reads CSARGTSGRGGEQYF. The DNA for the CDR3 is TGCAGTGCTAGAGGGACTAGCGGGAGGGGGGGCGAGCAGTACTTC.

This clonotype occurred many times. This chain connects TRBV12-3 or TRBV12-4 to TRBJ2-7; no reliable D call. V lost 6 bases, J lost 1 base, and 10 bases lay in between. The CDR3 is made up of 13 amino acids. CDR3 sequence (DNA): TGTGCCAGCAGGCGATCCGAGTCCTACGAGCAGTACTTC. As protein: CASRRSESYEQYF.

The sample holds many counts of this clonotype. The chain joins TRBV6-5 to TRBJ1-5; D is perhaps TRBD1 (6 bases). The CDR3 length is 16 residues. CDR1 is MNHEY, CDR2 SVGAGI, per germline. V lost 2 bases and J 5 bases, leaving 16 bases between the germline ends. The CDR3 loop is CASSYPAGAGDQPQHF. The CDR3 DNA sequence: TGTGCCAGCAGTTACCCCGCGGGGGCGGGAGATCAGCCCCAGCATTTT.

V usage is TRBV12-3 or TRBV12-4 and J usage is TRBJ1-1, with TRBD1 identical over 7 bases. The J segment lost 1 base and the V segment lost 5 bases, leaving 7 bases of the junction unmatched. This CDR3 region has 15 residues. CDR3 DNA sequence: TGTGCCAGCAGTCGACAGGGTCGGGGGAACACTGAAGCTTTCTTT. Its protein is CASSRQGRGNTEAFF.

This clonotype was seen at least ten times. The rearrangement joins TRBV19 to TRBJ2-7; a weak D match, TRBD2 (5 bases). This CDR3 contains 13 residues. V was pared by 4 bases and J by 3 bases, with 10 bases between. CDR1 LNHDA and CDR2 SQIVND come from the germline V gene (reference sequence). The CDR3: CASSTGIGYEQYF. CDR3 nucleotides: TGTGCCAGTAGTACCGGGATAGGCTACGAGCAGTACTTC. Based on the CDR3 plus reference TRBV19 and TRBJ2-7, the full variable domain is DGGITQSPKYLFRKEGQNVTLSCEQNLNHDAMYWYRQDPGQGLRLIYYSQIVNDFQKGDIAEGYSVSREKKESFPLTVTSAQKNPTAFYLCASSTGIGYEQYFGPGTRLTVT.

This clonotype was counted many times. The J gene is TRBJ1-5, the V gene TRBV29-1; D is perhaps TRBD1 (5 bases). The CDR3 contains 13 residues. Germline assignment: CDR1 SQVTM and CDR2 ANQGSEA. V was cut by 1 base and J by 7 bases, with 11 bases left in between. This chain's CDR3 is CSVEGREGQPQHF. CDR3 DNA sequence: TGCAGCGTTGAAGGCAGGGAGGGCCAGCCCCAGCATTTT.

This clonotype has a count of ten or more. V usage is TRBV19 and J usage is TRBJ2-7, with TRBD1 matching 7 bases. Germline V gives CDR1 LNHDA, CDR2 SQIVND (reference sequence). This CDR3 is built from 15 residues. The junction had 14 bases not matched to a gene; V was cut back by 5 bases and J by 7 bases. CDR3 protein: CASSPRAGGVWEQYF. The CDR3 nucleotides are TGTGCCAGTAGTCCCCGGGCAGGGGGTGTTTGGGAGCAGTACTTC.